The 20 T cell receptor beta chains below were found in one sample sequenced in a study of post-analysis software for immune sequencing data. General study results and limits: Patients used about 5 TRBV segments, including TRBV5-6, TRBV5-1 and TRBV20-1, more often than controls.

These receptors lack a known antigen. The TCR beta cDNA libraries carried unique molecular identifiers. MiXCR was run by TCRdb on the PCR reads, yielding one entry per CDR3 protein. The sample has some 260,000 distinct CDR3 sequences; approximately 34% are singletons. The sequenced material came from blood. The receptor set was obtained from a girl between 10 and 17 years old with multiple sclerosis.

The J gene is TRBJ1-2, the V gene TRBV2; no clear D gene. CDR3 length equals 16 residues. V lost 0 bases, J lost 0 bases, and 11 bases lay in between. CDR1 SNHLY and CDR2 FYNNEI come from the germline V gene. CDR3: CASSEAYRSSNYGYTF. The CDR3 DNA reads TGTGCCAGCAGTGAAGCGTACAGATCCTCTAACTATGGCTACACCTTC.

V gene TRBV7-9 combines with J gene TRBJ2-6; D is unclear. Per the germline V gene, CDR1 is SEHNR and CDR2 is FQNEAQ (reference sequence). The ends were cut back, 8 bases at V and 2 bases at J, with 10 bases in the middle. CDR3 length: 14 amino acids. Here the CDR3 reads CASFGDTGANVLTF. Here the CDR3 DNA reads TGTGCCAGCTTCGGTGACACTGGGGCCAACGTCCTGACTTTC.

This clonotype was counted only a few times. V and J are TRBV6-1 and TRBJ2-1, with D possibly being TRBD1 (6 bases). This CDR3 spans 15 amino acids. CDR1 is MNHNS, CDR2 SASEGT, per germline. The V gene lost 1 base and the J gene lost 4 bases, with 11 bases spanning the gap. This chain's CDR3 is CASSEEGGRYNEQFF. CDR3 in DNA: TGTGCCAGCAGTGAAGAAGGGGGTAGGTACAATGAGCAGTTCTTC.

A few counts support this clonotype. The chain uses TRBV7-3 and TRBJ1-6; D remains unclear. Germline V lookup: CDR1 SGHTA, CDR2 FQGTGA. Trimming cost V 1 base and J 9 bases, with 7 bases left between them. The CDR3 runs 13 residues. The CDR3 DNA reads TGTGCCAGCAGCTTAAGGCCGAGTTCACCCCTCCACTTT. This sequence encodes CASSLRPSSPLHF.

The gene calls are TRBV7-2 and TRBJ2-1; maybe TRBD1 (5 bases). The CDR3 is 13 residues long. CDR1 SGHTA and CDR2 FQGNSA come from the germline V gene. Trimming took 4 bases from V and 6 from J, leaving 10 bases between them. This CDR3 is CASSSRDSNEQFF. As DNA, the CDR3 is TGTGCCAGCAGCTCTCGCGACAGCAATGAGCAGTTCTTC.

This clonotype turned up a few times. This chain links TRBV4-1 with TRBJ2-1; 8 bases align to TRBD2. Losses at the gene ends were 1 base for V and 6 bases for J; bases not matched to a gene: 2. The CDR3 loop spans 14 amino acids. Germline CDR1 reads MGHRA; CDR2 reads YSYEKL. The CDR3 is CASSQVGLANEQFF. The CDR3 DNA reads TGCGCCAGCAGCCAAGTCGGACTAGCCAATGAGCAGTTCTTC.

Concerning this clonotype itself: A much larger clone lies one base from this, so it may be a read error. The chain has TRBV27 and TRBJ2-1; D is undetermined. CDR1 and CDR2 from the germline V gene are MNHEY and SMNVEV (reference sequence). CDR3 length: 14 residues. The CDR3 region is CACSLHSSYNEQFF. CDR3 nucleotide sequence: TGTGCCTGCAGTTTACATAGCTCCTACAATGAGCAGTTCTTC.

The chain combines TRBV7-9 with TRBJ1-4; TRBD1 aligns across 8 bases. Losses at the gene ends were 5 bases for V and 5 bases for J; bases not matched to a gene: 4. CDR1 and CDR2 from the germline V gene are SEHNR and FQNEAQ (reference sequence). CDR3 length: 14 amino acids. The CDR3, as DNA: TGTGCCAGCAGCCAGGGACAGGAAAATGAAAAACTGTTTTTT. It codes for CASSQGQENEKLFF.

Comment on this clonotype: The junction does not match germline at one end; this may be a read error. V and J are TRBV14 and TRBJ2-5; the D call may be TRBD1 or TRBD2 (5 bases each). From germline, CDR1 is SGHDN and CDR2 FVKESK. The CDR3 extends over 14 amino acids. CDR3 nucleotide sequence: TGTGCCTGCAGCATTCTGGGGACCCAAGAGACCCAGTACTTC. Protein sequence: CACSILGTQETQYF.

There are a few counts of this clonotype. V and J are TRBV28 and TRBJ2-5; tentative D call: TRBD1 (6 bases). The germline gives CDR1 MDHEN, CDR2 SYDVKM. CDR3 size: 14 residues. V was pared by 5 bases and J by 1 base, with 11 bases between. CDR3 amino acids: CASSLGGIQETQYF. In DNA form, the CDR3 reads TGTGCCAGCAGTCTAGGGGGAATCCAAGAGACCCAGTACTTC.

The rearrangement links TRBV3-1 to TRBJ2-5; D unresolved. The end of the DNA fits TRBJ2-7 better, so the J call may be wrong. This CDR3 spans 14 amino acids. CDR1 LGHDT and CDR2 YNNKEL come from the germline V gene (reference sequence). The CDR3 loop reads CASSQGLDSYEQYF. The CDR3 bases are TGTGCCAGCAGCCAAGGCCTGGATAGCTACGAGCAGTACTTC.

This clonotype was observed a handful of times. This CDR3 is CSARDRAVGGTEAFF. CDR3 DNA sequence: TGCAGTGCTCGGGACAGGGCTGTGGGAGGAACTGAAGCTTTCTTT. This chain links TRBV20-1 with TRBJ1-1, with 9 bases identical to TRBD1. Per the germline V gene, CDR1 is DFQATT and CDR2 is SNEGSKA (reference sequence). The length of the CDR3 is 15 residues. The ends lost 5 bases at V and 5 bases at J; junction bases unmatched: 12.

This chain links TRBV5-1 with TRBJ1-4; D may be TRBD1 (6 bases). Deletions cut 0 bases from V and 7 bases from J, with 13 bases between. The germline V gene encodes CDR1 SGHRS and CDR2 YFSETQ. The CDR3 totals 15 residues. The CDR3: CASSLGGGQTEKLFF. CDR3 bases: TGCGCCAGCAGCTTGGGCGGTGGACAGACTGAAAAACTGTTTTTT. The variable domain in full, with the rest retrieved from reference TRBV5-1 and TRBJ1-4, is KAGVTQTPRYLIKTRGQQVTLSCSPISGHRSVSWYQQTPGQGLQFLFEYFSETQRNKGNFPGRFSGRQFSNSRSEMNVSTLELGDSALYLCASSLGGGQTEKLFFGSGTQLSVL.

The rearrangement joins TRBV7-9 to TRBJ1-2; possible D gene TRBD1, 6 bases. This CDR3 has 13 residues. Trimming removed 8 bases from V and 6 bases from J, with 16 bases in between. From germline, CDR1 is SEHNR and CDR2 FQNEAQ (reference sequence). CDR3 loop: CASGSTGLHGYTF. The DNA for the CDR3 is TGTGCCAGCGGCTCTACAGGGCTGCATGGCTACACCTTC.

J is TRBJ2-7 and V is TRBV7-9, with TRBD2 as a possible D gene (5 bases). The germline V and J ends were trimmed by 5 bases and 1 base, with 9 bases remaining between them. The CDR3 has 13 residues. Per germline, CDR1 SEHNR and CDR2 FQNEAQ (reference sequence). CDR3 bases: TGTGCCAGCAGCCGGACTGCTTCCTACGAGCAGTACTTC. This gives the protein CASSRTASYEQYF.

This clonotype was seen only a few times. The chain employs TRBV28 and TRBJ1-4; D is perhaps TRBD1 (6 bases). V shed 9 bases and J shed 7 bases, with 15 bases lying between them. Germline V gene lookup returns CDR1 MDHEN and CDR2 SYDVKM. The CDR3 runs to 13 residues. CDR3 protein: CASQGGVIEKLFF. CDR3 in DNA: TGTGCCAGTCAAGGGGGGGTTATTGAAAAACTGTTTTTT.

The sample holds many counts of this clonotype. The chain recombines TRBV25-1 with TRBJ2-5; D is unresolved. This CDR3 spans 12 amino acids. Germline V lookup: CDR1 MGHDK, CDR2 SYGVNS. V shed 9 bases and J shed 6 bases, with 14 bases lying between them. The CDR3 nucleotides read TGTGCCAGAAAGGGCTCCTCCAAGACCCAGTACTTC. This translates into CARKGSSKTQYF.

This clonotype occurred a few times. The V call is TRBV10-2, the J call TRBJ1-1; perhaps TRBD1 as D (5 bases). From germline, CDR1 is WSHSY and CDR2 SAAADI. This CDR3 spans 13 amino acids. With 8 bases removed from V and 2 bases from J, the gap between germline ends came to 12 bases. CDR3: CASAQGRNTEAFF. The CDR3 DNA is TGCGCCAGCGCTCAGGGACGAAACACTGAAGCTTTCTTT.

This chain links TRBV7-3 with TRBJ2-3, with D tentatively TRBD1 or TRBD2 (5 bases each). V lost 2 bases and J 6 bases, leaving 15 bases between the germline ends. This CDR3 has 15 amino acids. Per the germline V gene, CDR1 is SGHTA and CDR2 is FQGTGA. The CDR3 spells CASSLVGAGLDTQYF. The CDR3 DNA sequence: TGTGCCAGCAGCTTAGTCGGGGCGGGTCTGGATACGCAGTATTTT.

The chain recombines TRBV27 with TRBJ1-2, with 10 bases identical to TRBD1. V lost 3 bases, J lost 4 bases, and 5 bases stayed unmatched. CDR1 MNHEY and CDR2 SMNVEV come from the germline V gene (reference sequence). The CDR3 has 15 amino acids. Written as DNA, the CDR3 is TGTGCCAGCAGTTTCGGGACAGGGGATTTCTATGGCTACACCTTC. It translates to CASSFGTGDFYGYTF.